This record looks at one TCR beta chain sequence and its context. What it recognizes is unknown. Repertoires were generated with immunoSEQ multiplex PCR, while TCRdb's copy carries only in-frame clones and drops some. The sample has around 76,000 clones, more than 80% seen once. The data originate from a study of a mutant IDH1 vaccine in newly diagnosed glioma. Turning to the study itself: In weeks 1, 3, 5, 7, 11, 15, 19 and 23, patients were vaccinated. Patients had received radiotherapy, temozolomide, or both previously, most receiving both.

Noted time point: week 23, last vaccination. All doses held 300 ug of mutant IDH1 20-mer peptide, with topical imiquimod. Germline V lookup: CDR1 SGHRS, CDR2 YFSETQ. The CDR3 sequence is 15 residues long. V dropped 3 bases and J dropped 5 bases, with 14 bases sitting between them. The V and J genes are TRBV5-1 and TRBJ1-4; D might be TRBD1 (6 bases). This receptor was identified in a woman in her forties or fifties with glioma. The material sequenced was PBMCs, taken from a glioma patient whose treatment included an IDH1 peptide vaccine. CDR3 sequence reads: CASSSTGRVNEKLFF. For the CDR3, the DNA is TGCGCCAGCAGCTCAACAGGGCGGGTAAATGAAAAACTGTTTTTT.